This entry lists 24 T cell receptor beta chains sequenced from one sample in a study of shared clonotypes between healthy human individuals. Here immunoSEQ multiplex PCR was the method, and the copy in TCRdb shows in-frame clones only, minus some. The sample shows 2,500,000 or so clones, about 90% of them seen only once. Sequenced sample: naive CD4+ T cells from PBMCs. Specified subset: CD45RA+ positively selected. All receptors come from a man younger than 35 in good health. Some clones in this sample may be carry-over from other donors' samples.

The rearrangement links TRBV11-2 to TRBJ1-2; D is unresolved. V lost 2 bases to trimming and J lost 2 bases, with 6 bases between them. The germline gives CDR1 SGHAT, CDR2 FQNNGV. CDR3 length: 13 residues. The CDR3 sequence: CASSLPANYGYTF. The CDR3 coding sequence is TGTGCCAGCAGCTTACCAGCAAACTATGGCTACACCTTC.

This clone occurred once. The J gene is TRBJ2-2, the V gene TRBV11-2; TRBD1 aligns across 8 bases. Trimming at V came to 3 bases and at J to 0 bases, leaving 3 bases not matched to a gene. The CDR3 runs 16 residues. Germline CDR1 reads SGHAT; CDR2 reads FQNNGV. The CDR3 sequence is CASSLGTGANTGELFF. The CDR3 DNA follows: TGTGCCAGCAGCTTGGGGACAGGCGCGAACACCGGGGAGCTGTTTTTT.

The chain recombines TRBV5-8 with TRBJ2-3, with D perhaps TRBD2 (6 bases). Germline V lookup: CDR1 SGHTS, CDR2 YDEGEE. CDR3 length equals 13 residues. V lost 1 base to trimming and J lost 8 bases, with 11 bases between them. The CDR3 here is CASSLRLGSTQYF. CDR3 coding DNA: TGTGCCAGCAGCTTGAGACTAGGGAGTACGCAGTATTTT.

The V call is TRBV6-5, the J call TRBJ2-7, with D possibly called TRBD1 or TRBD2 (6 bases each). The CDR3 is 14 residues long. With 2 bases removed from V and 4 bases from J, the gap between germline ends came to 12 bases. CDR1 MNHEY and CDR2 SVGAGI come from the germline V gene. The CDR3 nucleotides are TGTGCCAGCAGTTACAGGGGGGCGCCTTACGAGCAGTACTTC. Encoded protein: CASSYRGAPYEQYF.

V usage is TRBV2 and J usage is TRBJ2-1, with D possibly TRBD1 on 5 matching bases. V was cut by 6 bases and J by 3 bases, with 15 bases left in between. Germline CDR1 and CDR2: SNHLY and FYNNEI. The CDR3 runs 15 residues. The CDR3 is CASSDVRGVYNEQFF. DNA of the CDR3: TGTGCCAGCAGCGACGTTAGGGGTGTCTACAATGAGCAGTTCTTC.

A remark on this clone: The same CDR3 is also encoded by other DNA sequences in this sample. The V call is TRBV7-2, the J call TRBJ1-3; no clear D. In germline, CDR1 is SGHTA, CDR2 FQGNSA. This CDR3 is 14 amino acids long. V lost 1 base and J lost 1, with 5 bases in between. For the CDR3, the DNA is TGTGCCAGCAGCTTAGGAGGTTCTGGAAACACCATATATTTT. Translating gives CASSLGGSGNTIYF. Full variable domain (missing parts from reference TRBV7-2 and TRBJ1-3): GAGVSQSPSNKVTEKGKDVELRCDPISGHTALYWYRQSLGQGLEFLIYFQGNSAPDKSGLPSDRFSAERTGGSVSTLTIQRTQQEDSAVYLCASSLGGSGNTIYFGEGSWLTVV.

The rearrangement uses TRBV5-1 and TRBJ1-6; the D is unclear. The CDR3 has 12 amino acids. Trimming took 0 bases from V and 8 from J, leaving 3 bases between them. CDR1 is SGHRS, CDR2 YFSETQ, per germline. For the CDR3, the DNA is TGCGCCAGCAGCTTGGACGATTCACCCCTCCACTTT. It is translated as CASSLDDSPLHF.

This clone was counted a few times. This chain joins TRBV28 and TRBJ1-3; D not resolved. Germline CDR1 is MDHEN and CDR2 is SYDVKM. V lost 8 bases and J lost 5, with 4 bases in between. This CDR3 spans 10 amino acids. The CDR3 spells CASGRNTIYF. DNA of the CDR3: TGTGCCAGCGGGAGAAACACCATATATTTT. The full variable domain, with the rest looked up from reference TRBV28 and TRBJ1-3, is DVKVTQSSRYLVKRTGEKVFLECVQDMDHENMFWYRQDPGLGLRLIYFSYDVKMKEKGDIPEGYSVSREKKERFSLILESASTNQTSMYLCASGRNTIYFGEGSWLTVV.

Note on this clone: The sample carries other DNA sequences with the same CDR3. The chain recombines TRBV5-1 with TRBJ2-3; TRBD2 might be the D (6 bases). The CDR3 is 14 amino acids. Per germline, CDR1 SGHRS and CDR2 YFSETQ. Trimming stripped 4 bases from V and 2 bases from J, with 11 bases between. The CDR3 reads CASSVGTVTDTQYF. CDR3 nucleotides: TGCGCCAGCAGCGTGGGGACTGTCACAGATACGCAGTATTTT.

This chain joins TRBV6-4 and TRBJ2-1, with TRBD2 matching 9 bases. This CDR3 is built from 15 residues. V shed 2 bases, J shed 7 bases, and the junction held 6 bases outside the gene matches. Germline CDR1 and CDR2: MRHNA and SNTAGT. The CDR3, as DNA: TGTGCCAGCAGTGACAATAGGAGCGGGAGGAATGAGCAGTTCTTC. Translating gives CASSDNRSGRNEQFF.

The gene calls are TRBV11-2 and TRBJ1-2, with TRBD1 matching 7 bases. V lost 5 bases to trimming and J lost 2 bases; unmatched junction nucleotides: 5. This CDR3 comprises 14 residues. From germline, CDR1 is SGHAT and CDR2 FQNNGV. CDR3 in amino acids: CASSTDRANYGYTF. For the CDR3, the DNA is TGTGCCAGCAGCACCGACAGGGCCAACTATGGCTACACCTTC.

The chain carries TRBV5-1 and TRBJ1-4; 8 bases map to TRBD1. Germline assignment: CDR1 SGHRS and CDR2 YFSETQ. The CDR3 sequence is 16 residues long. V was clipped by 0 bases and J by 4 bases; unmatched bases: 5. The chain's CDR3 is CASSLGPGGLNEKLFF. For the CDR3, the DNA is TGCGCCAGCAGCTTGGGCCCAGGGGGCCTTAATGAAAAACTGTTTTTT.

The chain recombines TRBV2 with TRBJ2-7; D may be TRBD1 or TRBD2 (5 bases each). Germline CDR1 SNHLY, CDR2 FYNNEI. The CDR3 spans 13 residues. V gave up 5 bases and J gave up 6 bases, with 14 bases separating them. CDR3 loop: CASSLGPSSEQYF. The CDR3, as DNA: TGTGCCAGCAGTCTGGGACCGAGTAGCGAGCAGTACTTC.

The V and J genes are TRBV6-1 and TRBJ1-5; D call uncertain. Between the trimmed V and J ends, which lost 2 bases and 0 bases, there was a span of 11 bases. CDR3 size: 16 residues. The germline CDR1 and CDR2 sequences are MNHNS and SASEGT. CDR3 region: CASSERTNYSNQPQHF. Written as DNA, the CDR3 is TGTGCCAGCAGTGAACGAACAAATTATAGCAATCAGCCCCAGCATTTT.

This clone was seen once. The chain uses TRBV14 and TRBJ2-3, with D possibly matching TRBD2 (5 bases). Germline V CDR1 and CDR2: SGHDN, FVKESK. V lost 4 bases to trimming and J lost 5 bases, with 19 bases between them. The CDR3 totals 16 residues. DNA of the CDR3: TGTGCCAGCAGCCCGTACACGGGTCTCGAGGGAGATACGCAGTATTTT. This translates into CASSPYTGLEGDTQYF.

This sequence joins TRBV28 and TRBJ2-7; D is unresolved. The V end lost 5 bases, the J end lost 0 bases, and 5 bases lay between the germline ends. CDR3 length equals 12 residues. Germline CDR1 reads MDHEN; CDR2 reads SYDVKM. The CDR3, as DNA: TGTGCCAGCAGTCCCTTCTCCTACGAGCAGTACTTC. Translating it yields CASSPFSYEQYF.

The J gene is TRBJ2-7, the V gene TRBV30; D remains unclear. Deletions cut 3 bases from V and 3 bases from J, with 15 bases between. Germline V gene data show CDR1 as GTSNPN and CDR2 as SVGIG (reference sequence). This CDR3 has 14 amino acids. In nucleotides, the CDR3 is TGTGCCTGGAGCAGAAGAGCAGGAGACTACGAGCAGTACTTC. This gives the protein CAWSRRAGDYEQYF.

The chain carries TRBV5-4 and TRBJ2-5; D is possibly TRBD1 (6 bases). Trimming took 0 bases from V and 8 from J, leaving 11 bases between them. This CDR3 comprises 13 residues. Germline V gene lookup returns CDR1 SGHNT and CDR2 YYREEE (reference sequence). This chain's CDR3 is CASSLAPGDTQYF. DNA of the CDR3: TGTGCCAGCAGCTTGGCCCCAGGGGATACCCAGTACTTC.

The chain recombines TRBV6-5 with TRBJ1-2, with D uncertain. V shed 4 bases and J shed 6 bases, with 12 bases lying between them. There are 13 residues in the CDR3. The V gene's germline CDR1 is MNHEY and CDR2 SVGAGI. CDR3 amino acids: CASSSRAGHGYTF. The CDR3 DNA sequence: TGTGCCAGCAGTTCCCGGGCCGGGCATGGCTACACCTTC.

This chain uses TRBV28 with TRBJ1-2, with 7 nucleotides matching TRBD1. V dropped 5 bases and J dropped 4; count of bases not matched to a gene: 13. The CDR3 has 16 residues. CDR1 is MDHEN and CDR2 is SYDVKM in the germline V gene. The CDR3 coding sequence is TGTGCCAGCAGTCCCTTAGACAGGGTTGTCGGCTATGGCTACACCTTC. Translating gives CASSPLDRVVGYGYTF.

CDR3 amino acids: CASSFLGGSYSNQPQHF. CDR3 in DNA: TGTGCCAGCAGCTTTCTAGGGGGGTCCTATAGCAATCAGCCCCAGCATTTT. V and J are TRBV27 and TRBJ1-5, with D perhaps matching TRBD1 (6 bases). The CDR3 sequence is 17 residues long. The germline V gene encodes CDR1 MNHEY and CDR2 SMNVEV (reference sequence). V dropped 6 bases and J dropped 0 bases, with 18 bases sitting between them.

The CDR3 DNA is TGCGCCAGCAGCCCCCTGGGGACTAGCGGTTCAATGGGATACAATGAGCAGTTCTTC. Protein sequence: CASSPLGTSGSMGYNEQFF. The chain recombines TRBV5-1 with TRBJ2-1; 11 bases are shared with TRBD2. V was pared by 4 bases and J by 4 bases, with 16 bases of the junction left unmatched. This CDR3 has 19 amino acids. CDR1 is SGHRS and CDR2 is YFSETQ in the germline V gene.

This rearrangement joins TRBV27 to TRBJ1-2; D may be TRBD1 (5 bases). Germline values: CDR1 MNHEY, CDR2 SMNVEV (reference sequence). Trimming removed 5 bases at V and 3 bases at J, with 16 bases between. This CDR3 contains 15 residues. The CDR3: CASSKKGSSDYGYTF. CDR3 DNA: TGTGCCAGCAGTAAGAAGGGGAGTTCTGACTATGGCTACACCTTC.

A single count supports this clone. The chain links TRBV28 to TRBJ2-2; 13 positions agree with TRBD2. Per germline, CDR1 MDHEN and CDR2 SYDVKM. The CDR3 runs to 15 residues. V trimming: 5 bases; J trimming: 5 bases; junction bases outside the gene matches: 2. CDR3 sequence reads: CASSGLAGATGELFF. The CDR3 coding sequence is TGTGCCAGCAGTGGACTAGCGGGAGCAACCGGGGAGCTGTTTTTT.